The clone carrying this T cell receptor beta chain was found a few times. Its target is not known. Template switching added a universal primer site; cDNA carried unique molecular identifiers. TCRdb reanalysed the 5' RACE reads using MiXCR and keeps one entry per CDR3 protein. The sample includes around 1.7 million distinct CDR3 sequences, about 32% of them seen just once. This sample was taken from a study of identical twins. Overall study results and limits: Not following the same donors, the study drew its conclusions from cross-sectional statistical analysis.

CDR1 is MDHEN, CDR2 SYDVKM, per germline. The CDR3 has 17 amino acids. V dropped 2 bases and J dropped 0; count of bases not matched to a gene: 7. This sequence joins TRBV28 and TRBJ2-1; TRBD1 aligns across 7 bases. Sequencing used cord blood. The TCR sequence derives from a newborn girl in good health. In nucleotides, the CDR3 is TGTGCCAGCAGTTTAAGGGGACAGCCAGTCTCCTACAATGAGCAGTTCTTC. Translation: CASSLRGQPVSYNEQFF. Based on the CDR3 plus reference TRBV28 and TRBJ2-1, the full variable domain is DVKVTQSSRYLVKRTGEKVFLECVQDMDHENMFWYRQDPGLGLRLIYFSYDVKMKEKGDIPEGYSVSREKKERFSLILESASTNQTSMYLCASSLRGQPVSYNEQFFGPGTRLTVL.